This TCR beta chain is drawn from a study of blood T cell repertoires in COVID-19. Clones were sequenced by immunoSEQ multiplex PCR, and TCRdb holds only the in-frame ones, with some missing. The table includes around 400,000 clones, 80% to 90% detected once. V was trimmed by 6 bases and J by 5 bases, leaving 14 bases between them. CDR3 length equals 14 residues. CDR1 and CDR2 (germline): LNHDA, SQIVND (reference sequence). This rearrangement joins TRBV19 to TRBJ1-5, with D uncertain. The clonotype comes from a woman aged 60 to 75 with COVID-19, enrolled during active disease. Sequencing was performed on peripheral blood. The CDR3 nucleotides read TGTGCCAGTAGACTGGGCGGGCCCTATCAGCCCCAGCATTTT. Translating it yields CASRLGGPYQPQHF.